The subject of this entry is one T cell receptor beta chain. Its antigen is currently unknown. Assay: immunoSEQ multiplex PCR; the TCRdb copy retains only in-frame clones and omits some. Altogether some 120,000 clones are present, roughly 88% being singletons, with the ten largest covering roughly a quarter. This entry belongs to a study of T cell responses to AZD1222 COVID-19 vaccine. Findings and limits, study-wide: Increases in Spike-specific TCR breadth and depth were seen after two AZD1222 doses. Variant regions that are unmutated are reportedly the target of nearly half of spike-specific TCRs. Among the donors, most were white British and more were female, and clonal diversity was possibly underestimated.

Germline CDR1 reads SGHTA; CDR2 reads FQGTGA. The CDR3 is 15 residues long. V was clipped by 3 bases and J by 4 bases; unmatched bases: 2. This sequence was found in an adult who received the AZD1222 COVID-19 vaccine. This chain uses TRBV7-3 with TRBJ2-6; the match to TRBD1 covers 8 bases. Sequenced material: peripheral blood, taken 28 days after the second AZD1222 dose. Written as DNA, the CDR3 is TGTGCCAGCAGCTTCAGGGGGCCAGGGGCCAACGTCCTGACTTTC. It codes for CASSFRGPGANVLTF.